This TCR beta chain was recovered during a study of beta chain features in type 1 diabetes. Staining for CD45RO/CCR7/CD25/CD127/CD95/CD27 allowed sorting of CD4+ naive, central memory, regulatory and stem cell-like memory cells. Regarding this clone: Its specificity is unknown.

The study, taken as a whole, reports: Type 1 diabetes patients had TCRB CDR3s that were shorter (moderately but significantly so) in all four CD4+ subsets.

Expressed TCRB transcripts were sequenced because the entire RNA isolate underwent reverse transcription. Mean read depth for naive, central memory and regulatory T cell samples was a few million reads. Assay: immunoSEQ multiplex PCR; the TCRdb copy retains only in-frame clones and omits some. Among more than 300,000 clones, around 9.3% were seen once, and the ten largest hold 0.9% to 1.1%. This CDR3 is 16 amino acids long. Germline values: CDR1 MNHEY, CDR2 SMNVEV (reference sequence). Trimming pared 0 bases from V and 2 bases from J, leaving 12 bases between. The sequence was collected from a man younger than 45 with type 1 diabetes. This chain links TRBV27 with TRBJ2-3, with D perhaps matching TRBD2 (5 bases). Sample: central memory CD4+ T cells from blood. CDR3 in amino acids: CASSLSREIYTDTQYF. CDR3 coding DNA: TGTGCCAGCAGTTTATCGAGGGAAATTTACACAGATACGCAGTATTTT.